Below, 25 T cell receptor beta chains from the same sample are listed, as sequenced in a study of blood T cells in healthy people across ages. A J-beta primer mix and a sample-barcoded 5' primer were used in a second PCR of roughly 7 to 12 cycles. Using its own MiXCR run on the 5' RACE reads, TCRdb lists one record per CDR3 protein. The sample holds around 780,000 distinct CDR3 sequences; just over 55% are singletons and the top ten take 20% to 30%. The source material was blood. These receptors were obtained from a man aged 35 to 55 in good health.

The chain employs TRBV6-2 or TRBV6-3 and TRBJ1-5; D remains unclear. CDR1 is MNHEY and CDR2 is SVGEGT in the germline V gene. The CDR3 sequence is 18 residues long. V gave up 2 bases and J gave up 0 bases, with 17 bases separating them. The CDR3, as DNA: TGTGCCAGCAGTTACGGCCGACGGACGGATCATAGCAATCAGCCCCAGCATTTT. This translates into CASSYGRRTDHSNQPQHF.

This sequence joins TRBV20-1 and TRBJ1-3; no definite D call. The V gene's germline CDR1 is DFQATT and CDR2 SNEGSKA (reference sequence). The CDR3 covers 13 residues. Trimming removed 0 bases from V and 8 bases from J, with 11 bases in between. The CDR3 protein is CSARENGLDTIYF. The CDR3 bases are TGCAGTGCTAGAGAAAACGGCTTGGACACCATATATTTT.

The chain combines TRBV6-5 with TRBJ1-1; D might be TRBD1 (5 bases). With 0 bases removed from V and 2 bases from J, the gap between germline ends came to 13 bases. Germline CDR1 and CDR2: MNHEY and SVGAGI. CDR3 length: 16 amino acids. The CDR3 here is CASSYSSGTPNTEAFF. The CDR3 DNA is TGTGCCAGCAGTTACTCTTCTGGGACCCCAAACACTGAAGCTTTCTTT.

Only a few counts were recorded for this clonotype. The chain is built from TRBV20-1 and TRBJ1-2, with D possibly being TRBD1 (6 bases). CDR3 length: 14 amino acids. V was shortened by 5 bases and J by 7 bases, with 20 bases between the two germline ends. The germline V gene encodes CDR1 DFQATT and CDR2 SNEGSKA (reference sequence). CDR3 protein: CSAPLPGGRGGYTF. DNA for the CDR3: TGCAGTGCTCCACTACCTGGGGGCCGGGGTGGCTACACCTTC.

The rearrangement uses TRBV20-1 and TRBJ2-2; the D is unclear. CDR3 length: 14 residues. CDR1 is DFQATT, CDR2 SNEGSKA, per germline (reference sequence). V lost 1 base, J lost 4 bases, and 10 bases lay in between. CDR3 sequence (DNA): TGCAGTGCTAGAGGGCCAGAGAGCACCGGGGAGCTGTTTTTT. Translated, it gives CSARGPESTGELFF.

The chain combines TRBV20-1 with TRBJ1-2; D is undetermined. The length of the CDR3 is 14 residues. Trimming stripped 1 base from V and 2 bases from J, with 11 bases between. Per germline, CDR1 DFQATT and CDR2 SNEGSKA (reference sequence). The CDR3 is CSARGGGGNYGYTF. CDR3 sequence (DNA): TGCAGTGCTAGAGGTGGAGGAGGGAACTATGGCTACACCTTC.

This chain connects TRBV28 to TRBJ2-4; perhaps TRBD2 as D (7 bases). TRBJ2-7 matches the DNA end more closely, so the J call is doubtful. Germline V CDR1 and CDR2: MDHEN, SYDVKM. The CDR3 covers 14 residues. The CDR3 region is CASGGGGVRDEQYF. The CDR3, as DNA: TGTGCCAGCGGGGGGGGCGGAGTGCGGGACGAGCAGTACTTC.

The chain recombines TRBV5-1 with TRBJ1-6; TRBD1 aligns across 9 bases. Unmatched junction bases numbered 4, after V lost 0 bases and J lost 6 bases. From germline, CDR1 is SGHRS and CDR2 YFSETQ. This CDR3 has 16 amino acids. CDR3 DNA sequence: TGCGCCAGCAGCTTGGTTGGGACAGGGCCTAATTCACCCCTCCACTTT. It specifies CASSLVGTGPNSPLHF.

V usage is TRBV6-6 and J usage is TRBJ2-5; 8 bases line up with TRBD2. Losses at the gene ends were 0 bases for V and 3 bases for J; bases not matched to a gene: 9. The CDR3 runs 17 residues. Per germline, CDR1 MNHNY and CDR2 SVGAGI (reference sequence). CDR3 in amino acids: CASSYSGGTSAEETQYF. The CDR3 bases are TGTGCCAGCAGTTACTCTGGTGGGACTAGTGCGGAAGAGACCCAGTACTTC.

The genes are TRBV29-1 and TRBJ2-5, with 7 bases fitting TRBD1. The germline V gene encodes CDR1 SQVTM and CDR2 ANQGSEA. The CDR3 length is 12 residues. The V and J ends lost 5 bases and 11 bases, in that order; junction bases with no gene match: 11. Here the CDR3 DNA reads TGCAGCGTTAGGGGGCGCTACAATGAGCAGTACTTC. This encodes CSVRGRYNEQYF.

The genes are TRBV28 and TRBJ2-7, with 13 bases lining up with TRBD2. The DNA matches TRBJ2-5 better at its end, which makes the J call doubtful. The CDR3 runs to 16 residues. Germline CDR1 MDHEN, CDR2 SYDVKM. This CDR3 reads CASSPRGTSGMETQYF. The CDR3 bases are TGTGCCAGCAGTCCCCGAGGGACTAGCGGGATGGAGACCCAGTACTTC.

This chain joins TRBV24-1 and TRBJ2-3, with TRBD2 identical over 8 bases. This CDR3 has 16 amino acids. Germline values: CDR1 KGHDR, CDR2 SFDVKD. The J segment lost 2 bases and the V segment lost 5 bases, leaving 8 bases of the junction unmatched. The DNA of the CDR3 is TGTGCCACCAGTGGATATACTAGCGGTAACACAGATACGCAGTATTTT. Its protein product is CATSGYTSGNTDTQYF.

This rearrangement joins TRBV18 to TRBJ2-7; D is unresolved. There are 13 residues in the CDR3. V was trimmed by 2 bases and J by 5 bases, leaving 10 bases between them. Germline CDR1 KGHSH, CDR2 LQKENI. The CDR3 region is CASSPSAVNEQYF. DNA of the CDR3: TGTGCCAGCTCACCAAGCGCCGTGAACGAGCAGTACTTC.

The chain recombines TRBV9 with TRBJ2-3; possibly TRBD1 or TRBD2 for D (6 bases each). Germline V gene sequence: CDR1 SGDLS, CDR2 YYNGEE. The CDR3 sequence is 16 residues long. V was pared by 0 bases and J by 1 base, with 12 bases between. The CDR3 coding sequence is TGTGCCAGCAGCGTAGCGGCGGGACACGGCACAGATACGCAGTATTTT. This codes for CASSVAAGHGTDTQYF.

The chain uses TRBV13 and TRBJ1-2; D gene uncertain. Trimming stripped 7 bases from V and 4 bases from J, with 22 bases between. The germline CDR1 and CDR2 sequences are PRHDT and FYEKMQ (reference sequence). The CDR3 is made up of 16 amino acids. The DNA for the CDR3 is TGTGCCAGCACCACCTCGGGCCCTTCAGTTATCTATGGCTACACCTTC. Its protein is CASTTSGPSVIYGYTF.

The V gene is TRBV5-1, the J gene TRBJ1-1, with unresolved D. This CDR3 has 13 amino acids. From germline, CDR1 is SGHRS and CDR2 YFSETQ. The V end was cut by 0 bases, the J end by 5 bases, with 8 bases between. CDR3 in DNA: TGCGCCAGCAGCTTGGCCGCGAGGACTGAAGCTTTCTTT. As protein: CASSLAARTEAFF.

This chain uses TRBV5-1 with TRBJ2-1; 8 bases map to TRBD1. J gave up 5 bases and V 2 bases, and 12 bases lay outside the gene matches. There are 17 residues in the CDR3. Germline assignment: CDR1 SGHRS and CDR2 YFSETQ. CDR3 coding DNA: TGCGCCAGCAGCTTCCTTTCCGGGACAGGAGGAGACAATGAGCAGTTCTTC. Translated: CASSFLSGTGGDNEQFF. The full variable domain, in which reference TRBV5-1 and TRBJ2-1 provide the parts outside the CDR3, is KAGVTQTPRYLIKTRGQQVTLSCSPISGHRSVSWYQQTPGQGLQFLFEYFSETQRNKGNFPGRFSGRQFSNSRSEMNVSTLELGDSALYLCASSFLSGTGGDNEQFFGPGTRLTVL.

A few counts support this clonotype. The CDR3 loop is CASSARQDSYEQYF. As DNA, the CDR3 is TGTGCCAGCAGCGCAAGACAGGACTCCTACGAGCAGTACTTC. The rearrangement joins TRBV21-1 to TRBJ2-7. TRBV21-1 is shown as a pseudogene. The CDR3 runs to 14 residues.

This clonotype came up a few times. The gene calls are TRBV20-1 and TRBJ2-1, with a tentative D call TRBD2 (6 bases). The CDR3 has 12 residues. The V and J ends lost 4 bases and 5 bases respectively, with 9 bases between them. Germline lookup yields CDR1 DFQATT and CDR2 SNEGSKA (reference sequence). CDR3 nucleotide sequence: TGCAGTGCTACCCGGGGGAACAATGAGCAGTTCTTC. Encoded protein: CSATRGNNEQFF.

A remark on this clonotype: Since a much larger clone is just one base distant, this may be a read error. This chain links TRBV29-1 with TRBJ2-3; possibly TRBD2 for D (5 bases). The CDR3 runs 18 residues. The germline gives CDR1 SQVTM, CDR2 ANQGSEA. CDR3 residues: CGVEDSAWRANSTDTQYF. CDR3 sequence (DNA): TGCGGCGTTGAAGATTCGGCCTGGCGGGCCAATAGCACAGATACGCAGTATTTT.

The chain recombines TRBV7-2 with TRBJ2-1, with D perhaps matching TRBD1 (7 bases). The CDR3 length is 15 residues. CDR1 is SGHTA and CDR2 is FQGNSA in the germline V gene. Trimming took off 5 bases at V and 8 bases at J, with 19 bases between the two ends. The chain's CDR3 is CASSQGGQGVHEQFF. The CDR3 coding sequence is TGTGCCAGCAGCCAAGGAGGGCAGGGGGTCCATGAGCAGTTCTTC.

The chain uses TRBV18 and TRBJ2-1; 9 bases fit TRBD1. The J call may be wrong; the DNA end is better matched by TRBJ2-7. This CDR3 comprises 16 residues. Germline V gene data show CDR1 as KGHSH and CDR2 as LQKENI. CDR3 in DNA: TGTGCCAGCTCACCTCGGACAGGGGCCTCCTACAATGAGCAGTACTTC. It encodes CASSPRTGASYNEQYF.

This clonotype has ten or more counts. The V call is TRBV2, the J call TRBJ2-6, with D possibly being TRBD1 (5 bases). The CDR3 totals 14 residues. From germline, CDR1 is SNHLY and CDR2 FYNNEI. With 6 bases removed from V and 2 bases from J, the gap between germline ends came to 8 bases. The CDR3 loop reads CASSLGAGANVLTF. CDR3 DNA: TGTGCCAGCAGCTTAGGGGCTGGGGCCAACGTCCTGACTTTC.

This clonotype was found a few times. The V and J genes are TRBV7-2 and TRBJ2-5, with D possibly matching TRBD2 (6 bases). From germline, CDR1 is SGHTA and CDR2 FQGNSA. The V end lost 8 bases, the J end lost 2 bases, and 18 bases lay between the germline ends. This CDR3 region has 15 residues. The CDR3 here is CASPAGGEEQETQYF. The CDR3 nucleotides read TGTGCCAGCCCCGCCGGTGGGGAGGAGCAAGAGACCCAGTACTTC.

The chain couples TRBV2 to TRBJ2-3; no definite D call. V was shortened by 2 bases and J by 4 bases, with 10 bases between the two germline ends. Germline V gene data show CDR1 as SNHLY and CDR2 as FYNNEI. The CDR3 is 14 residues long. CDR3 region: CASSESWSADTQYF. The CDR3 nucleotides read TGTGCCAGCAGTGAATCTTGGTCAGCAGATACGCAGTATTTT. Full variable domain (remainder filled in from reference TRBV2 and TRBJ2-3): EPEVTQTPSHQVTQMGQEVILRCVPISNHLYFYWYRQILGQKVEFLVSFYNNEISEKSEIFDDQFSVERPDGSNFTLKIRSTKLEDSAMYFCASSESWSADTQYFGPGTRLTVL.